What follows are 15 T cell receptor beta chains derived from one specimen sequenced in a study of Graves' ophthalmopathy and Graves' hyperthyroidism. The authors amplified TCR beta CDR3 regions, and they did so from RNA transcripts for repertoire sequencing. First-round RT-PCR employed HTBI primers, with a second-round multiplex PCR after it. TCRdb reanalysed the multiplex PCR reads using MiXCR and keeps one entry per CDR3 protein. The sample lists about 700,000 distinct CDR3 sequences, 40% occurring once. Material for sequencing was peripheral blood. These receptor sequences come from an adult man with Graves' ophthalmopathy.

About this clonotype: One end of the junction fails to match germline, which may point to a read error. The V and J genes are TRBV2 and TRBJ2-7; D possibly corresponds to TRBD1 (5 bases). This CDR3 is 15 amino acids long. The germline V gene has CDR1 SNHLY and CDR2 FYNNEI. The chain's CDR3 is CASSQVDRTYYEQYF. CDR3 DNA sequence: TGCGCCAGCAGCCAAGTAGACAGAACATACTACGAGCAGTACTTC.

This chain links TRBV6-1 with TRBJ2-7; D may be TRBD1 or TRBD2 (5 bases each). Between the trimmed V and J ends, which lost 3 bases and 9 bases, there was a span of 18 bases. This CDR3 contains 14 residues. CDR1 is MNHNS and CDR2 is SASEGT in the germline V gene. The DNA of the CDR3 is TGTGCCAGCAGTGAGATCGGGACGGCCTTTTGGCAGTACTTC. This codes for CASSEIGTAFWQYF.

There are many counts of this clonotype. V and J are TRBV29-1 and TRBJ1-2, with TRBD1 identical over 8 bases. Germline loops: CDR1 SQVTM, CDR2 ANQGSEA. The J segment lost 2 bases and the V segment lost 6 bases, leaving 11 bases of the junction unmatched. The CDR3 runs to 15 residues. The CDR3: CSVDTDRAINYGYTF. The CDR3 DNA is TGCAGCGTCGATACGGACAGGGCAATCAACTATGGCTACACCTTC.

V and J are TRBV29-1 and TRBJ2-5; 7 bases fit TRBD1. Germline CDR1 and CDR2: SQVTM and ANQGSEA. This CDR3 contains 14 residues. Trimming took 8 bases from V and 1 from J; bases not matched to a gene: 10. The chain's CDR3 is CSNPDRVAQETQYF. The CDR3 DNA reads TGCAGCAACCCTGACAGGGTGGCCCAAGAGACCCAGTACTTC.

This clonotype came up a few times. The chain has TRBV24-1 and TRBJ2-3, with 8 nucleotides matching TRBD1. Germline CDR1 is KGHDR and CDR2 is SFDVKD. J was trimmed by 2 bases and V by 6 bases; bases with no gene match: 6. The CDR3 is 15 amino acids. CDR3 in amino acids: CATSFRTGITDTQYF. The CDR3 DNA sequence: TGTGCCACCAGTTTCCGGACAGGGATCACAGATACGCAGTATTTT.

This clonotype showed up just a few times. The gene calls are TRBV12-3 or TRBV12-4 and TRBJ2-7; D is unresolved. Trimming left V 3 bases short and J 2 bases short, with 11 bases between. This CDR3 contains 14 residues. DNA of the CDR3: TGTGCCAGCAGTTTCTGGCAGGCGCCCTACGAGCAGTACTTC. Amino acids: CASSFWQAPYEQYF.

The chain carries TRBV19 and TRBJ1-1; no clear D gene. Trimming took 7 bases from V and 4 from J, leaving 16 bases between them. CDR3 length equals 14 residues. Per the germline V gene, CDR1 is LNHDA and CDR2 is SQIVND (reference sequence). The CDR3 DNA reads as TGTGCCAGTAACTGGAGGATGGGAGGCACTGAAGCTTTCTTT. Protein product: CASNWRMGGTEAFF.

A remark on this clonotype: A read error may be the cause here, since a much bigger clone is one base away. J is TRBJ1-1 and V is TRBV19; D not certain. Germline CDR1 LNHDA, CDR2 SQIVND (reference sequence). CDR3 length: 13 amino acids. CDR3 in DNA: TGTGCCAGTAGTATAGTACGTGACACTGAAGCTTCCTTT. It codes for CASSIVRDTEASF.

This clonotype appeared a few times. The chain uses TRBV5-6 and TRBJ2-7; tentative D call: TRBD1 (6 bases). Per the germline V gene, CDR1 is SGHDT and CDR2 is YYEEEE. With 2 bases removed from V and 1 base from J, the gap between germline ends came to 10 bases. The CDR3 totals 14 residues. CDR3 in amino acids: CASSFGTSSYEQYF. The CDR3 DNA reads as TGTGCCAGCAGCTTCGGGACATCGTCCTACGAGCAGTACTTC.

The rearrangement uses TRBV11-1 and TRBJ2-3; D may be TRBD2 (5 bases). The CDR3 runs 14 residues. CDR1 SGHAT and CDR2 FQDESV come from the germline V gene (reference sequence). The V and J ends lost 5 bases and 5 bases respectively, with 14 bases between them. CDR3: CASSPGDRGDTQYF. In DNA form, the CDR3 reads TGTGCCAGCAGCCCAGGTGATCGGGGAGATACGCAGTATTTT.

This clonotype was recorded many times. Here the CDR3 reads CASSGRGSPLHF. Here the CDR3 DNA reads TGTGCCAGCAGCGGCAGGGGATCACCCCTCCACTTT. The chain uses TRBV5-6 and TRBJ1-6; D perhaps matches TRBD1 (6 bases). The germline V and J ends were trimmed by 4 bases and 10 bases, with 9 bases remaining between them. The CDR3 contains 12 residues. Germline V lookup: CDR1 SGHDT, CDR2 YYEEEE.

Details on this clonotype: A read error may account for a junction end that differs from germline. The chain recombines TRBV20-1 with TRBJ2-7; perhaps TRBD2 as D (6 bases). This CDR3 region has 14 residues. Per the germline V gene, CDR1 is DFQATT and CDR2 is SNEGSKA (reference sequence). CDR3 nucleotides: TGCAGTGCCCCCCCTAGCGCAAGCTCCTATGAGCAGTACTTC. Protein: CSAPPSASSYEQYF.

This rearrangement joins TRBV7-9 to TRBJ2-2; possible D gene TRBD1, 5 bases. Trimming took 6 bases from V and 6 from J, leaving 14 bases between them. Germline-derived CDR1 and CDR2 are SEHNR and FQNEAQ (reference sequence). This CDR3 is built from 14 residues. The CDR3 region has the DNA TGTGCCAGCAGTCGGACACTCCTGGCCGGGGAGCTGTTTTTT. It encodes CASSRTLLAGELFF.

This clonotype was picked up many times. This chain joins TRBV10-2 and TRBJ1-1; 8 nucleotides match TRBD1. In germline, CDR1 is WSHSY, CDR2 SAAADI. This CDR3 is 11 amino acids long. V lost 10 bases, J lost 6 bases, and 4 bases stayed unmatched. This chain's CDR3 is CAISTGAEAFF. The CDR3 DNA follows: TGCGCCATTTCGACAGGGGCTGAAGCTTTCTTT.

About this clonotype itself: A clone one base away is much larger, so this may be a read error. This CDR3 is missing its conserved last phenylalanine or tryptophan, likely due to a read error. This chain's CDR3 is CASSRANTEAFS. The CDR3 nucleotides are TGTGCCAGCAGTCGGGCGAACACTGAAGCTTTCTCT. The rearrangement joins TRBV6-5 to TRBJ1-1; unclear D gene. The CDR3 runs to 12 residues. Trimming pared 5 bases from V and 1 base from J, leaving 5 bases between. CDR1 and CDR2 from the germline V gene are MNHEY and SVGAGI.